This passage covers 9 T cell receptor beta chains from one sample sequenced in a study of blood T cell repertoires in COVID-19. Profiled with immunoSEQ multiplex PCR; TCRdb holds only in-frame clones, not every one. The table includes a few hundred thousand clones, just over 85% detected once. Sequences were obtained from PBMCs or T cells enriched from blood (not recorded which). These TCRs come from a woman between 18 and 29 years old who had recovered from COVID-19.

The J gene is TRBJ1-4, the V gene TRBV5-1; 7 nucleotides line up with TRBD1. Germline trimming cut 3 bases from V and 5 bases from J; bases unmatched to any gene: 7. Germline V CDR1 and CDR2: SGHRS, YFSETQ. This CDR3 is 15 amino acids long. The CDR3 DNA is TGCGCCAGCAGCTCGACCGGGACAGACAATGAAAAACTGTTTTTT. This encodes CASSSTGTDNEKLFF. Combining the CDR3 with reference TRBV5-1 and TRBJ1-4 gives the whole variable domain KAGVTQTPRYLIKTRGQQVTLSCSPISGHRSVSWYQQTPGQGLQFLFEYFSETQRNKGNFPGRFSGRQFSNSRSEMNVSTLELGDSALYLCASSSTGTDNEKLFFGSGTQLSVL.

This clone showed up just once. The chain is built from TRBV28 and TRBJ1-1, with TRBD1 matching over 7 bases. The CDR3 has 12 amino acids. The J segment lost 6 bases and the V segment lost 4 bases, leaving 2 bases of the junction unmatched. CDR1 is MDHEN, CDR2 SYDVKM, per germline. Here the CDR3 reads CASSSGQAEAFF. The CDR3 bases are TGTGCCAGCAGTTCCGGACAGGCTGAAGCTTTCTTT.

The chain is built from TRBV27 and TRBJ1-1, with D perhaps matching TRBD1 (6 bases). CDR3 length equals 14 residues. Germline CDR1 and CDR2: MNHEY and SMNVEV (reference sequence). V gave up 5 bases and J gave up 6 bases, with 16 bases separating them. As DNA, the CDR3 is TGTGCCAGCAGTCCGCTGACAGGAAGGGCTGAAGCTTTCTTT. As protein: CASSPLTGRAEAFF.

The CDR3 sequence is CASSLAQGNEQFF. CDR3 nucleotides: TGTGCCAGCAGCTTAGCGCAGGGAAATGAGCAGTTCTTC. This chain connects TRBV7-9 to TRBJ2-1, with a weak D call TRBD1 (5 bases). Trimming left V 0 bases short and J 7 bases short, with 7 bases between. Germline V lookup: CDR1 SEHNR, CDR2 FQNEAQ (reference sequence). This CDR3 is 13 amino acids long.

The chain has TRBV30 and TRBJ1-6; D gene unclear. This CDR3 spans 14 amino acids. V was shortened by 7 bases and J by 7 bases, with 17 bases between the two germline ends. The germline CDR1 and CDR2 sequences are GTSNPN and SVGIG (reference sequence). CDR3 sequence (DNA): TGTGCCTCCGGAGGGAGTGGGGAAAATTCACCCCTCCACTTT. Translated, it gives CASGGSGENSPLHF.

J is TRBJ1-1 and V is TRBV28; D uncertain. Germline V gene data show CDR1 as MDHEN and CDR2 as SYDVKM. Trimming pared 6 bases from V and 3 bases from J, leaving 8 bases between. The CDR3 spans 12 residues. CDR3 sequence reads: CASRRADTEAFF. CDR3 in DNA: TGTGCCAGCAGGAGGGCTGACACTGAAGCTTTCTTT.

The chain uses TRBV25-1 and TRBJ1-2; 8 nucleotides line up with TRBD1. Germline V CDR1 and CDR2: MGHDK, SYGVNS. J lost 8 bases, V lost 4 bases, and 12 bases had no gene match. The CDR3 is made up of 15 amino acids. CDR3 in amino acids: CASSARQGTQRGYTF. In nucleotides, the CDR3 is TGTGCCAGCAGTGCTCGACAGGGGACTCAGAGGGGCTACACCTTC.

The chain employs TRBV6-5 and TRBJ1-2, with TRBD1 as a possible D gene (5 bases). This CDR3 region has 14 residues. With 0 bases removed from V and 4 bases from J, the gap between germline ends came to 9 bases. Germline-derived CDR1 and CDR2 are MNHEY and SVGAGI. The CDR3 bases are TGTGCCAGCAGTTACTCCCCGGGGGGCTATGGCTACACCTTC. This codes for CASSYSPGGYGYTF.

The rearrangement links TRBV10-1 to TRBJ2-7, with 9 bases fitting TRBD1. Unmatched junction bases numbered 5, after V lost 2 bases and J lost 3 bases. The V gene's germline CDR1 is WNHNN and CDR2 SYGVQD (reference sequence). CDR3 length: 15 amino acids. The CDR3 DNA reads as TGCGCCAGCAGTGAGCGGACAGGGGCAGGCTACGAGCAGTACTTC. Amino acid sequence: CASSERTGAGYEQYF.